Listed below are T cell receptor beta chains from one sample, sequenced in a study of cytomegalovirus exposure and HLA in healthy donors. The table came from immunoSEQ multiplex PCR; TCRdb's copy has only in-frame clones and leaves some out. The sample records around 200,000 clones, 60% to 85% being singletons. The sequenced material came from PBMCs. These receptors all stem from a man aged 40-49 years in good health and CMV-seronegative. Both conserved end residues are part of each CDR3. A D gene is named only where the DNA matches it firmly. Clone size is stated in some rows and not others, as once, few, many or a class when expanded.

size	V	J	D	CDR3	DNA
once	TRBV7-9	TRBJ2-7	TRBD2	CASSSTLAGPREQYF	TGTGCCAGCAGCTCAACTCTAGCGGGACCCCGCGAGCAGTACTTC
NA	TRBV6-6	TRBJ2-7	NA	CASSYSTRDYEQYF	TGTGCCAGCAGTTACTCGACTCGGGACTACGAGCAGTACTTC
NA	TRBV19	TRBJ2-7	NA	CASTGNRGHEQYF	TGTGCCAGTACCGGCAATAGAGGGCACGAGCAGTACTTC
NA	TRBV5-8	TRBJ1-1	NA	CASSRRSVIKEAFF	TGTGCCAGCAGCAGGAGGTCAGTTATTAAAGAAGCTTTCTTT
NA	TRBV7-9	TRBJ2-2	TRBD2	CASSLEAGLAGVGTGELFF	TGTGCCAGCAGCTTAGAAGCGGGGCTAGCGGGAGTAGGCACCGGGGAGCTGTTTTTT
NA	TRBV5-1	TRBJ2-1	TRBD2	CASSWTIGLAGGNEQFF	TGCGCCAGCAGCTGGACAATCGGACTAGCGGGAGGCAATGAGCAGTTCTTC
NA	TRBV2	TRBJ1-1	NA	CASRPGGLSGTEAFF	TGTGCCAGCAGGCCGGGGGGCCTCTCGGGCACTGAAGCTTTCTTT
NA	TRBV5-1	TRBJ1-2	NA	CASSPGQTIYGYTF	TGCGCCAGCAGCCCCGGACAGACTATCTATGGCTACACCTTC
NA	TRBV5-6	TRBJ1-2	NA	CASSLGPSAGGYTF	TGTGCCAGCAGCTTGGGTCCGTCGGCAGGGGGCTACACCTTC
NA	TRBV5-1	TRBJ2-3	NA	CASSLGPYTQYF	TGCGCCAGCAGCTTGGGGCCCTATACGCAGTATTTT
NA	TRBV11-2	TRBJ1-1	NA	CASSLVLDTEAFF	TGTGCCAGCAGCCTAGTTTTAGATACTGAAGCTTTCTTT
NA	TRBV29-1	TRBJ2-7	TRBD2	CSVETLGLAGGFPYEQYF	TGCAGCGTTGAAACGTTAGGACTAGCGGGAGGGTTTCCCTACGAGCAGTACTTC
NA	TRBV28	TRBJ2-7	TRBD2	CASSFLSLAGGSYEQYF	TGTGCCAGCAGTTTCCTATCCCTAGCGGGAGGTTCCTACGAGCAGTACTTC
NA	TRBV6-6	TRBJ1-5	TRBD1	CASSWGQYSNQPQHF	TGTGCCAGCAGTTGGGGACAGTATAGCAATCAGCCCCAGCATTTT
few	TRBV2	TRBJ2-1	TRBD2	CASSGEGNSYNEQFF	TGTGCCAGCAGTGGGGAGGGCAACTCCTACAATGAGCAGTTCTTC
once	TRBV18	TRBJ2-1	NA	CASSRGQADEQFF	TGTGCCAGCTCACGGGGGCAAGCGGATGAGCAGTTCTTC
NA	TRBV30	TRBJ1-3	TRBD1	CAWATGYGNTIYF	TGTGCCTGGGCGACAGGGTACGGAAACACCATATATTTT
NA	TRBV27	TRBJ2-7	TRBD1	CASSPGTGSSDEQYF	TGTGCCAGCAGTCCTGGGACAGGGAGTTCGGACGAGCAGTACTTC
few	TRBV28	TRBJ1-2	NA	CASSQYKTHGYTF	TGTGCCAGCAGCCAGTACAAAACCCATGGCTACACCTTC
NA	TRBV6-1	TRBJ2-3	TRBD1	CASSVFAGTGSTDTQYF	TGTGCCAGCAGTGTATTTGCCGGGACAGGGAGTACAGATACGCAGTATTTT
NA	TRBV30	TRBJ2-7	TRBD1	CAWARGLEGEQYF	TGTGCCTGGGCCAGGGGGCTTGAGGGCGAGCAGTACTTC
NA	TRBV7-3	TRBJ2-7	NA	CASSLDPLGAYEQYF	TGTGCCAGCAGCTTAGACCCCTTAGGGGCCTACGAGCAGTACTTC
few	TRBV18	TRBJ1-5	TRBD1	CASSGTGPNQPQHF	TGTGCCAGTTCCGGGACAGGCCCTAATCAGCCCCAGCATTTT
NA	TRBV7-8	TRBJ1-5	TRBD1	CASSLEGGTGRGNQPQHF	TGTGCCAGCAGCTTAGAGGGAGGGACAGGCCGGGGCAATCAGCCCCAGCATTTT
NA	TRBV5-4	TRBJ1-4	NA	CASSPRGGVNEKLFF	TGTGCCAGCAGCCCCCGGGGGGGCGTAAATGAAAAACTGTTTTTT
NA	TRBV7-3	TRBJ2-2	NA	CASSRPAGELFF	TGTGCCAGCAGCCGTCCCGCCGGGGAGCTGTTTTTT
NA	TRBV5-4	TRBJ2-1	NA	CASSLDGNEQFF	TGTGCCAGCAGCTTGGACGGCAATGAGCAGTTCTTC
NA	TRBV10-3	TRBJ2-7	TRBD1	CAISAWDRENYEQYF	TGTGCCATCAGTGCTTGGGACAGGGAAAACTACGAGCAGTACTTC
NA	TRBV5-4	TRBJ2-1	TRBD2	CASSLDSPGLAGDNEQFF	TGTGCCAGCAGCTTGGATTCTCCGGGACTAGCGGGTGACAATGAGCAGTTCTTC
NA	TRBV13	TRBJ2-6	TRBD1	CASSLGWTGGAPGANVLTF	TGTGCCAGCAGCTTAGGCTGGACAGGGGGCGCGCCCGGGGCCAACGTCCTGACTTTC
few	TRBV6-1	TRBJ2-1	TRBD1	CASSWDRGRSEQFF	TGTGCCAGCAGTTGGGACAGGGGGCGGAGTGAGCAGTTCTTC
once	TRBV9	TRBJ2-5	TRBD1	CASSAGQGGAETQYF	TGTGCCAGCAGCGCGGGACAGGGTGGTGCGGAGACCCAGTACTTC
NA	TRBV5-1	TRBJ2-7	TRBD1	CASSPPEKGDRRKYEQYF	TGCGCCAGCAGCCCTCCGGAGAAGGGGGACAGGCGTAAGTACGAGCAGTACTTC
NA	TRBV30	TRBJ2-1	NA	CAWRGRQGSYNEQFF	TGTGCCTGGAGGGGCAGGCAGGGCTCCTACAATGAGCAGTTCTTC
NA	TRBV9	TRBJ2-7	TRBD1	CASSGQGAYEQYF	TGTGCCAGCAGTGGACAGGGGGCCTACGAGCAGTACTTC
NA	TRBV27	TRBJ2-7	TRBD2	CASSFYSGRVYEQYF	TGTGCCAGCAGTTTTTACAGCGGGAGGGTCTACGAGCAGTACTTC
few	TRBV7-2	TRBJ2-1	TRBD2	CASSRSRTSGRRNEQFF	TGTGCCAGCAGCCGATCGCGGACTAGCGGGAGGAGGAATGAGCAGTTCTTC
NA	TRBV28	TRBJ2-7	NA	CAGSSEGYEQYF	TGTGCCGGCAGTTCCGAGGGCTACGAGCAGTACTTC
NA	TRBV7-2	TRBJ2-7	TRBD1	CASSILQGPTYEQYF	TGTGCCAGCAGCATCCTACAGGGGCCCACCTACGAGCAGTACTTC
NA	TRBV12-5	TRBJ1-2	NA	CASGLNRAGGYTF	TGTGCTAGTGGTTTGAACAGGGCCGGGGGCTACACCTTC
NA	TRBV9	TRBJ2-5	TRBD1	CASSKTPPGQTMQETQYF	TGTGCCAGCAGCAAAACCCCGCCGGGACAGACCATGCAAGAGACCCAGTACTTC
NA	TRBV5-1	TRBJ2-5	NA	CASSGARAQYF	TGCGCCAGCAGCGGTGCGAGGGCCCAGTACTTC
NA	TRBV19	TRBJ2-5	TRBD1	CASTNRGDFQETQYF	TGTGCCAGTACAAACAGGGGCGATTTCCAAGAGACCCAGTACTTC
NA	TRBV11-2	TRBJ2-5	TRBD2	CASSLGLSIGGGETQYF	TGTGCCAGCAGCTTAGGTTTGAGTATCGGGGGGGGAGAGACCCAGTACTTC
NA	TRBV7-9	TRBJ1-1	TRBD1	CASSWDRGAEAFF	TGTGCCAGCAGCTGGGACAGGGGCGCTGAAGCTTTCTTT
once	TRBV6-5	TRBJ2-3	TRBD2	CASSYGEGDTQYF	TGTGCCAGCAGTTACGGGGAGGGAGATACGCAGTATTTT
few	TRBV5-1	TRBJ1-2	TRBD1	CASSSGQGSDGYTF	TGCGCCAGCAGCTCCGGACAGGGGTCCGATGGCTACACCTTC
NA	TRBV28	TRBJ2-7	NA	CASRFRDTFYEQYF	TGTGCCAGCAGGTTCCGGGACACCTTCTACGAGCAGTACTTC
once	TRBV25-1	TRBJ2-2	TRBD2	CASTGLAGGPDTGELFF	TGTGCCAGCACGGGACTAGCGGGAGGGCCGGACACCGGGGAGCTGTTTTTT
NA	TRBV2	TRBJ1-4	TRBD1	CASSEALQGQGNEKLFF	TGTGCCAGCAGTGAAGCACTCCAGGGACAGGGAAATGAAAAACTGTTTTTT
NA	TRBV6-5	TRBJ1-5	TRBD1	CATGQGNQPQHF	TGTGCCACCGGACAGGGCAATCAGCCCCAGCATTTT
once	TRBV10-3	TRBJ1-1	NA	CAIRSRDTNEAFF	TGTGCCATCAGATCCCGGGACACCAATGAAGCTTTCTTT
NA	TRBV5-4	TRBJ2-7	NA	CASSRDSYEQYF	TGTGCCAGCAGTCGAGACTCCTACGAGCAGTACTTC
NA	TRBV25-1	TRBJ1-4	NA	CASAGGQNEKLFF	TGTGCCAGCGCGGGTGGACAGAATGAAAAACTGTTTTTT
NA	TRBV6-4	TRBJ2-6	TRBD1	CASSTGVSSGANVLTF	TGTGCCAGCAGCACAGGGGTGTCCTCTGGGGCCAACGTCCTGACTTTC
NA	TRBV5-1	TRBJ2-5	NA	CASSLEKGVVETQYF	TGCGCCAGCAGCTTGGAGAAGGGGGTGGTAGAGACCCAGTACTTC
NA	TRBV28	TRBJ2-2	TRBD2	CATILAGVTGELFF	TGTGCCACTATTCTAGCGGGAGTGACCGGGGAGCTGTTTTTT